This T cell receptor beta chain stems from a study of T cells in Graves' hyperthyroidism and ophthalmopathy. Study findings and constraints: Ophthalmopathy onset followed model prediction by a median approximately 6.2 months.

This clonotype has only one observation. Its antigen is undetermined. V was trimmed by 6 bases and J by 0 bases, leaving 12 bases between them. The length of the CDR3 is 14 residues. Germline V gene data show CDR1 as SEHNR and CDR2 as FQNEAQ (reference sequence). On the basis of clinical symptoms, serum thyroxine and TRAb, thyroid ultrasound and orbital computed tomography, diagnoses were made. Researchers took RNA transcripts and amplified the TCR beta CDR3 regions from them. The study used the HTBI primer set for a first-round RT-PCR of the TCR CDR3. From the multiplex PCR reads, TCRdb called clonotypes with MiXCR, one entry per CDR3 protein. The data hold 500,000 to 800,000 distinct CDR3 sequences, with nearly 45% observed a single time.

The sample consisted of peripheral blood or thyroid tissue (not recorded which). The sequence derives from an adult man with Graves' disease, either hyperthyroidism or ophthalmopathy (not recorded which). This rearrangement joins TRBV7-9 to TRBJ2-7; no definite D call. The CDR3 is CASSYGQDSYEQYF. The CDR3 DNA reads TGTGCCAGCAGTTACGGCCAGGACTCCTACGAGCAGTACTTC.